This is a list of T cell receptor beta chains from one sample in a study of identifying expanded T cells in peripheral blood. The table came from immunoSEQ multiplex PCR; TCRdb's copy has only in-frame clones and leaves some out. The sample comprises under 150,000 clones, about four fifths of which are singletons, and about 3.1% rests with the top ten. Sequencing was performed on blood. The source is a person between 18 and 75 years old in good health. CDR3s include the opening cysteine and the closing phenylalanine or tryptophan. Each record gives: clone size, V gene, J gene, D gene, CDR3 DNA, CDR3 protein. The D gene is left open where the match is weak. Some rows have no size entry. The others give once, few or many, or a class for an expanded clone.

clone_size: few
v_call: TRBV27
j_call: TRBJ1-2
d_call: .
cdr3_nt: TGTGCCAGCAGTTTAGTAGGCAGCCTTTTGGATGGCTACACCTTC
cdr3_aa: CASSLVGSLLDGYTF

clone_size: .
v_call: TRBV5-1
j_call: TRBJ2-1
d_call: .
cdr3_nt: TGCGCCAGCAGCTTGGCGGGGGGGACAGCCTACAATGAGCAGTTCTTC
cdr3_aa: CASSLAGGTAYNEQFF

clone_size: .
v_call: TRBV7-9
j_call: TRBJ2-3
d_call: .
cdr3_nt: TGTGCCAGCAGCCCGGACTATGGCACAGATACGCAGTATTTT
cdr3_aa: CASSPDYGTDTQYF

clone_size: .
v_call: TRBV18
j_call: TRBJ1-4
d_call: TRBD1
cdr3_nt: TGTGCCAGCTCTCACAACAGGGGGGCAACTAATGAAAAACTGTTTTTT
cdr3_aa: CASSHNRGATNEKLFF

clone_size: .
v_call: TRBV10-3
j_call: TRBJ2-1
d_call: .
cdr3_nt: TGTGCCATCAGTGCAAAGGGGGTCGATGAGCAGTTCTTC
cdr3_aa: CAISAKGVDEQFF

clone_size: once
v_call: TRBV6-1
j_call: TRBJ1-2
d_call: .
cdr3_nt: TGTGCCACAAGGACTACAGTTGGGAACTATGGCTACACCTTC
cdr3_aa: CATRTTVGNYGYTF

clone_size: .
v_call: TRBV30
j_call: TRBJ2-5
d_call: .
cdr3_nt: TGTGCCTGGAGTCCCCTTACAGGGAAACAAGAGACCCAGTACTTC
cdr3_aa: CAWSPLTGKQETQYF

clone_size: .
v_call: TRBV5-4
j_call: TRBJ2-3
d_call: TRBD1
cdr3_nt: TGTGCCAGCAGCCAGGACAGGGCCTATACTCGAGATACGCAGTATTTT
cdr3_aa: CASSQDRAYTRDTQYF

clone_size: .
v_call: TRBV19
j_call: TRBJ1-2
d_call: .
cdr3_nt: TGTGCCAGTAGTATAGAGGCGTCGCGGTCCAAGCTGGGCTACACCTTC
cdr3_aa: CASSIEASRSKLGYTF

clone_size: once
v_call: TRBV6-5
j_call: TRBJ2-7
d_call: .
cdr3_nt: TGTGCCAGCAGCCCCGAGGGGGGTCCCGGCTACGAGCAGTACTTC
cdr3_aa: CASSPEGGPGYEQYF

clone_size: .
v_call: TRBV18
j_call: TRBJ2-7
d_call: .
cdr3_nt: TGTGCCAGCTCACCTAGCTCCTACGAGCAGTACTTC
cdr3_aa: CASSPSSYEQYF

clone_size: .
v_call: TRBV10-2
j_call: TRBJ2-7
d_call: .
cdr3_nt: TGCGCCAGCAGTGAGGAGGGGGGCTTAAGGTACGAGCAGTACTTC
cdr3_aa: CASSEEGGLRYEQYF

clone_size: .
v_call: TRBV9
j_call: TRBJ1-2
d_call: TRBD1
cdr3_nt: TGTGCCAGCACCAAGGGACAGGGATGGGGTGGCTACACCTTC
cdr3_aa: CASTKGQGWGGYTF

clone_size: few
v_call: TRBV7-9
j_call: TRBJ2-2
d_call: TRBD2
cdr3_nt: TGTGCCAGCAGCCCAAGACTAGCGGGATCGAACACCGGGGAGCTGTTTTTT
cdr3_aa: CASSPRLAGSNTGELFF

clone_size: .
v_call: TRBV5-1
j_call: TRBJ2-3
d_call: .
cdr3_nt: TGCGCCAGCAGCTTCCCCCCCTCGACAGATACGCAGTATTTT
cdr3_aa: CASSFPPSTDTQYF

clone_size: .
v_call: TRBV29-1
j_call: TRBJ2-1
d_call: TRBD2
cdr3_nt: TGCAGCGTTGAAGATCGGGGACTAGTTCGGAATGAGCAGTTCTTC
cdr3_aa: CSVEDRGLVRNEQFF

clone_size: .
v_call: TRBV4-2
j_call: TRBJ2-5
d_call: TRBD1
cdr3_nt: TGTGCCAGCAGCCAAGAGGGACAGGGGAGAGAGACCCAGTACTTC
cdr3_aa: CASSQEGQGRETQYF

clone_size: .
v_call: TRBV5-6
j_call: TRBJ2-1
d_call: TRBD2
cdr3_nt: TGTGCCAGCAGCCCGGAGGGGTGGCTAGCGGGTTACAATGAGCAGTTCTTC
cdr3_aa: CASSPEGWLAGYNEQFF

clone_size: .
v_call: TRBV27
j_call: TRBJ1-5
d_call: .
cdr3_nt: TGTGCCAGCAGTTTAAGCAGGGGAAATCAGCCCCAGCATTTT
cdr3_aa: CASSLSRGNQPQHF

clone_size: .
v_call: TRBV5-1
j_call: TRBJ1-2
d_call: .
cdr3_nt: TGCGCCAGCAGTTTAGACAGCTGGAACTATGGCTACACCTTC
cdr3_aa: CASSLDSWNYGYTF

clone_size: .
v_call: TRBV30
j_call: TRBJ1-4
d_call: .
cdr3_nt: TGTGCCTGGAGTAGCTTGGCGGATACTAATGAAAAACTGTTTTTT
cdr3_aa: CAWSSLADTNEKLFF

clone_size: .
v_call: TRBV28
j_call: TRBJ1-6
d_call: .
cdr3_nt: TGTGCCAGCAGTTTCCAGGGGCCACCCCTCCACTTT
cdr3_aa: CASSFQGPPLHF

clone_size: once
v_call: TRBV18
j_call: TRBJ1-2
d_call: .
cdr3_nt: TGTGCCAGCTCACAATTCAGGGATGGCTACACCTTC
cdr3_aa: CASSQFRDGYTF

clone_size: .
v_call: TRBV19
j_call: TRBJ2-7
d_call: .
cdr3_nt: TGTGCCAGTAGTATGTTTAGCGGAGTCTCCTACGAGCAGTACTTC
cdr3_aa: CASSMFSGVSYEQYF

clone_size: .
v_call: TRBV5-1
j_call: TRBJ1-6
d_call: TRBD1
cdr3_nt: TGCGCCAGCAGCTGGGGGGACAGGGCACCCCTCCACTTT
cdr3_aa: CASSWGDRAPLHF

clone_size: .
v_call: TRBV5-6
j_call: TRBJ1-2
d_call: .
cdr3_nt: TGTGCCAGCAGCTTCAGTTGGGCAGCTCCCTATGGCTACACCTTC
cdr3_aa: CASSFSWAAPYGYTF

clone_size: .
v_call: TRBV6-6
j_call: TRBJ1-2
d_call: .
cdr3_nt: TGTGCCAGCAGTTCCACGAGTTCCGACAGGTACTATGGCTACACCTTC
cdr3_aa: CASSSTSSDRYYGYTF

clone_size: .
v_call: TRBV13
j_call: TRBJ1-1
d_call: .
cdr3_nt: TGTGCCAGCAGCTTACTCGACAGGAACACTGAAGCTTTCTTT
cdr3_aa: CASSLLDRNTEAFF

clone_size: .
v_call: TRBV7-2
j_call: TRBJ1-1
d_call: .
cdr3_nt: TGTGCCAGCAGCTTGGCCGGGACGGCTTTCTTT
cdr3_aa: CASSLAGTAFF

clone_size: .
v_call: TRBV5-1
j_call: TRBJ2-1
d_call: TRBD1
cdr3_nt: TGCGCCAGCAGCTTGGTAGTCGACAGGGGAAATGAGCAGTTCTTC
cdr3_aa: CASSLVVDRGNEQFF

clone_size: .
v_call: TRBV6-1
j_call: TRBJ1-1
d_call: .
cdr3_nt: TGTGCCAGCAGTGAAGTGGGGGGGCCTAACACTGAAGCTTTCTTT
cdr3_aa: CASSEVGGPNTEAFF

clone_size: .
v_call: TRBV27
j_call: TRBJ1-1
d_call: TRBD1
cdr3_nt: TGTGCCAGCAGTTCGACAGGGACCCCTGAAGCTTTCTTT
cdr3_aa: CASSSTGTPEAFF

clone_size: .
v_call: TRBV7-6
j_call: TRBJ2-1
d_call: .
cdr3_nt: TGTGCCAGCAGCTCCCCCCGGGGGAGCTGGTTCTTC
cdr3_aa: CASSSPRGSWFF

clone_size: few
v_call: TRBV6-4
j_call: TRBJ1-6
d_call: .
cdr3_nt: TGTGCCAGCAGTGAGAAAGGACAGAGCAATTCACCCCTCCACTTT
cdr3_aa: CASSEKGQSNSPLHF

clone_size: .
v_call: TRBV6-5
j_call: TRBJ1-1
d_call: .
cdr3_nt: TGTGCCAGCAGTTACTGGGGCGGGGCGATCACTGAAGCTTTCTTT
cdr3_aa: CASSYWGGAITEAFF

clone_size: .
v_call: TRBV9
j_call: TRBJ1-2
d_call: .
cdr3_nt: TGTGCCAGCAGCGTCCTCGATACAAACTATGGCTACACCTTC
cdr3_aa: CASSVLDTNYGYTF